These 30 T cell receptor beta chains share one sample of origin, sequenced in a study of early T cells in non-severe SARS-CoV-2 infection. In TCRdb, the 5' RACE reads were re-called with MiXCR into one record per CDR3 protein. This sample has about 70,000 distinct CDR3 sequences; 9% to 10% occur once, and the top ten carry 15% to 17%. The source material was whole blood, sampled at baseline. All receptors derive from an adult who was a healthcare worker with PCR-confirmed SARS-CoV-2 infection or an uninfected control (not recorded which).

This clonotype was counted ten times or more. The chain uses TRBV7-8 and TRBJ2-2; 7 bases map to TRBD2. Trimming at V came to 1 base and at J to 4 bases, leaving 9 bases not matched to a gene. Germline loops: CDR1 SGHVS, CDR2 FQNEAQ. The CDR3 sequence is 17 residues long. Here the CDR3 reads CASSLVPSGGGTGELFF. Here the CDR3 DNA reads TGTGCCAGCAGCTTAGTTCCTAGCGGAGGCGGCACCGGGGAGCTGTTTTTT. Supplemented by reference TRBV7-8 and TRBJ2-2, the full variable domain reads GAGVSQSPRYKVAKRGQDVALRCDPISGHVSLFWYQQALGQGPEFLTYFQNEAQLDKSGLPSDRFFAERPEGSVSTLKIQRTQQEDSAVYLCASSLVPSGGGTGELFFGEGSRLTVL.

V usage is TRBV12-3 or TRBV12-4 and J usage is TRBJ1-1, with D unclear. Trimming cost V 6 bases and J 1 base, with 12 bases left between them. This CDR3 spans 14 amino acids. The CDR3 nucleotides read TGTGCCAGCAGCCCAGGACGGCAGAACACTGAAGCTTTCTTT. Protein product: CASSPGRQNTEAFF.

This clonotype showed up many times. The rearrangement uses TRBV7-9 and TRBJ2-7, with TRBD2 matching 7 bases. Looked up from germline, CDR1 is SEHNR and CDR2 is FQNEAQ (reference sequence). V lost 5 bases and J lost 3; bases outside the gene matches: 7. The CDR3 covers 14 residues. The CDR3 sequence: CASSQSGIYYEQYF. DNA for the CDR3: TGTGCCAGCAGCCAGAGCGGGATCTACTACGAGCAGTACTTC.

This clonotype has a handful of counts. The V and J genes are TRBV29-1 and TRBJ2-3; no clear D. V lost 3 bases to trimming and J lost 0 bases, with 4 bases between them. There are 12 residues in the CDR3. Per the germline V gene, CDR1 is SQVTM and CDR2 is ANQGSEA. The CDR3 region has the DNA TGCAGCGTTGATGCTAGCACAGATACGCAGTATTTT. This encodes CSVDASTDTQYF.

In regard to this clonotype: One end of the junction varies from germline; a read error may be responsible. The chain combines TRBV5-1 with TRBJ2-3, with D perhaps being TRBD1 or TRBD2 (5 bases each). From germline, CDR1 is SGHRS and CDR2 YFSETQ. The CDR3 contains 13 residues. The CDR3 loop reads CASRLGVTDTQYF. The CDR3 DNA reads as TGCGCCAGCAGATTGGGGGTCACAGATACGCAGTATTTT.

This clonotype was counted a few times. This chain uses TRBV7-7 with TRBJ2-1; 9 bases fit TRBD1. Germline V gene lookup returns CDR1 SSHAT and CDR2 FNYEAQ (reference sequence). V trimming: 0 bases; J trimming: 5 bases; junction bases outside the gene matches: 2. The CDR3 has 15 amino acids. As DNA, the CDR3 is TGTGCCAGCAGCTTAGCGGGACAGGGTCACAATGAGCAGTTCTTC. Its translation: CASSLAGQGHNEQFF.

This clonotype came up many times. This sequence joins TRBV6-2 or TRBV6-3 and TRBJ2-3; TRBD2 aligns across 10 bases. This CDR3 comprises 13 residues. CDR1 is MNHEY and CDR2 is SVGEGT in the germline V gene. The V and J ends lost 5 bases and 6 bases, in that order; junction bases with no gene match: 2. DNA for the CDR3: TGTGCCAGCAGTCTAGCGGGAGCTGATACGCAGTATTTT. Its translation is CASSLAGADTQYF.

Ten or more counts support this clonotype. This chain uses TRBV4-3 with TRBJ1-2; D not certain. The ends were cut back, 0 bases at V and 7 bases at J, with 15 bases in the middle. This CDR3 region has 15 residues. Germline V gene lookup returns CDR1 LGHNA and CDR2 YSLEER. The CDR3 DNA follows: TGCGCCAGCAGCCAAGATCTCGGTGTAGCTGGTGGCTACACCTTC. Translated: CASSQDLGVAGGYTF.

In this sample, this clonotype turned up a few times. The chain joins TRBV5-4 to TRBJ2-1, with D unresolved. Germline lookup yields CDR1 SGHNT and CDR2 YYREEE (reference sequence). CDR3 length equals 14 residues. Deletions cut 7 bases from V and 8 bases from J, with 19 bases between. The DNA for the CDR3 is TGTGCCAGCGGGTCGATGGGCGTTGGGTATGAGCAGTTCTTC. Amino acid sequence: CASGSMGVGYEQFF.

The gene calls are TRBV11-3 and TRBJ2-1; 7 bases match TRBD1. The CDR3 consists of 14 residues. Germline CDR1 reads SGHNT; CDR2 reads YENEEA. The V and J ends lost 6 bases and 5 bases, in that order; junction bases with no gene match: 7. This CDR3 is CASSKGTVNNEQFF. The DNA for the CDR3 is TGTGCCAGCAGTAAAGGGACAGTCAACAATGAGCAGTTCTTC.

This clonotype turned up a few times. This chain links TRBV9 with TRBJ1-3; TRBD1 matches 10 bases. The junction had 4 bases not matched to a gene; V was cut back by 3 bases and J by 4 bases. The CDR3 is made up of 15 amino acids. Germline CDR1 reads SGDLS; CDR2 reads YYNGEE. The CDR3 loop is CASSATGGAGNTIYF. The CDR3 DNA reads TGTGCCAGCAGCGCGACAGGGGGCGCGGGAAACACCATATATTTT.

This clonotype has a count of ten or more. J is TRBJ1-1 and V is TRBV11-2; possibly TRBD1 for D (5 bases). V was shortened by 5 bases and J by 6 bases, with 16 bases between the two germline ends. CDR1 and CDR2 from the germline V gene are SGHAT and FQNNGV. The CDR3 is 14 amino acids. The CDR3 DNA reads TGTGCCAGCAGCACCGCTGGGGGGTTGGCTGAAGCTTTCTTT. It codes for CASSTAGGLAEAFF.

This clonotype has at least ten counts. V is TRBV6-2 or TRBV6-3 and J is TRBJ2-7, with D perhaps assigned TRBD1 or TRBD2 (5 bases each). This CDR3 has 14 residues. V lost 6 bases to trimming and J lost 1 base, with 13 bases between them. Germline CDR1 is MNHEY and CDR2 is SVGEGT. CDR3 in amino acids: CASSLARVSYEQYF. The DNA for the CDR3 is TGTGCCAGCAGCCTAGCCAGGGTTTCCTACGAGCAGTACTTC.

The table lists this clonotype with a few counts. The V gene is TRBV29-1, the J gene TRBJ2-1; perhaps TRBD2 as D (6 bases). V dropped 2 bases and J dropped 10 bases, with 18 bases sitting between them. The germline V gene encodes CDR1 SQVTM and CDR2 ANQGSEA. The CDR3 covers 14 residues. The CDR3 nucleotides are TGCAGCGTTGAATTCCGGGACTTGGGAATAGAGCAGTTCTTC. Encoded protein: CSVEFRDLGIEQFF.

The CDR3 region is CSATTSGGTYEQYF. In nucleotides, the CDR3 is TGCAGTGCTACGACTAGCGGGGGGACCTACGAGCAGTACTTC. The rearrangement joins TRBV20-1 to TRBJ2-7; 13 bases line up with TRBD2. Trimming cost V 4 bases and J 2 bases; bases outside gene matches: 2. Germline CDR1 DFQATT, CDR2 SNEGSKA (reference sequence). This CDR3 is 14 amino acids long.

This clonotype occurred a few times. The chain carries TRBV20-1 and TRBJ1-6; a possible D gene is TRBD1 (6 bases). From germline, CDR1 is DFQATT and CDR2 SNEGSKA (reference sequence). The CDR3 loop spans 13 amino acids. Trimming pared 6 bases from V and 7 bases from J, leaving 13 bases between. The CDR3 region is CSAPTGSNSPLHF. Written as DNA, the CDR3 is TGCAGTGCCCCAACAGGGTCGAATTCACCCCTCCACTTT.

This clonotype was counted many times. CDR3 region: CSVLREAEQYF. The CDR3 DNA follows: TGCAGCGTTCTGCGGGAGGCCGAGCAGTACTTC. V is TRBV29-1 and J is TRBJ2-7; 8 bases line up with TRBD2. This CDR3 contains 11 residues. The V gene end was trimmed by 5 bases and the J gene end by 6 bases; junction bases not matched to a gene: 3. Germline CDR1 reads SQVTM; CDR2 reads ANQGSEA.

CDR3 residues: CASSLGRTDTQYF. Written as DNA, the CDR3 is TGTGCCAGCAGCCTGGGGCGCACAGATACGCAGTATTTT. The V and J genes are TRBV7-8 and TRBJ2-3, with D possibly TRBD1 on 5 matching bases. The V gene lost 5 bases and the J gene lost 1 base, with 7 bases spanning the gap. In germline, CDR1 is SGHVS, CDR2 FQNEAQ. This CDR3 region has 13 residues.

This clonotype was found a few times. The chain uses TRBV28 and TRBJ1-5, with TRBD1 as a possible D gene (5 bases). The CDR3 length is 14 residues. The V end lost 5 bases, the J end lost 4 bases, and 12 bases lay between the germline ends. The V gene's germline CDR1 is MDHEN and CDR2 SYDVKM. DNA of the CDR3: TGTGCCAGCAGTGAAGCGCAGGGAAATCAGCCCCAGCATTTT. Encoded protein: CASSEAQGNQPQHF.

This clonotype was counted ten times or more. The CDR3 region has the DNA TGTGCCAGCAGTTACAGGTCCGGGGAGCCCCAGCATTTT. Translating it yields CASSYRSGEPQHF. V usage is TRBV2 and J usage is TRBJ1-5; D perhaps matches TRBD1 (5 bases). Germline CDR1 reads SNHLY; CDR2 reads FYNNEI. Trimming cost V 5 bases and J 8 bases, with 13 bases left between them. The CDR3 loop spans 13 amino acids.

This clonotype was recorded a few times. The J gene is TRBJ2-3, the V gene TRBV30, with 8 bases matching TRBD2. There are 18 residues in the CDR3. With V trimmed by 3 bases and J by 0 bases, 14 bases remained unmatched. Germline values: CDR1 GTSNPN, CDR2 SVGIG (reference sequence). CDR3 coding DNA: TGTGCCTGGAGGCGGGGGGCAGTAAGTCCCACCAGCACAGATACGCAGTATTTT. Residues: CAWRRGAVSPTSTDTQYF.

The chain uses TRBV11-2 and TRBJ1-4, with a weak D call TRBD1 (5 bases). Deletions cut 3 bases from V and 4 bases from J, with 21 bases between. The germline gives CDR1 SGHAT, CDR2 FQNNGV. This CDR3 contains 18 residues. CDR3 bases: TGTGCCAGCAGCTTCCGACAGCCCCGGATAGGGGATAATGAAAAACTGTTTTTT. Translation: CASSFRQPRIGDNEKLFF.

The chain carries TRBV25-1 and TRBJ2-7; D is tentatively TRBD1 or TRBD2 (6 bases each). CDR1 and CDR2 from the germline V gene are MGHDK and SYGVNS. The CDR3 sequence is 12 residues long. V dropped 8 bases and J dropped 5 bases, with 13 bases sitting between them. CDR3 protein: CASARGPDEQYF. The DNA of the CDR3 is TGTGCCAGCGCCCGGGGGCCGGACGAGCAGTACTTC.

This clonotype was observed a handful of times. The CDR3 DNA reads TGTGCCAGCAGCTTAGTCATAGGAGGAAATGAGCAGTTCTTC. This sequence encodes CASSLVIGGNEQFF. This rearrangement joins TRBV7-2 to TRBJ2-1; TRBD2 might be the D (5 bases). CDR1 and CDR2 from the germline V gene are SGHTA and FQGNSA. The CDR3 extends over 14 amino acids. Deletions cut 1 base from V and 7 bases from J, with 11 bases between.

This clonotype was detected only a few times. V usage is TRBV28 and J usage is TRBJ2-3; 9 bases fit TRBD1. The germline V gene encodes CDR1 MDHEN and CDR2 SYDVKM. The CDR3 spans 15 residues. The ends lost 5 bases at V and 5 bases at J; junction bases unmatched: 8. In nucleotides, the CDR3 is TGTGCCAGCAGTCCCCGGACAGGGGCCAGAGATACGCAGTATTTT. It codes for CASSPRTGARDTQYF.

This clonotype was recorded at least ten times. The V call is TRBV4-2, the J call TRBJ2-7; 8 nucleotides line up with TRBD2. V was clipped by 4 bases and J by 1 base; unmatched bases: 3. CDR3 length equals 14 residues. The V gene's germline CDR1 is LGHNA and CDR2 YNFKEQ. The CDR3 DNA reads TGTGCCAGCAGCCCCACGGGGGGGTCCTACGAGCAGTACTTC. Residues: CASSPTGGSYEQYF.

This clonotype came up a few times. CDR3 nucleotides: TGCAGCGTTGTCCTCCTCGTCGGGGCCTCCTACGAGCAGTACTTC. It is translated as CSVVLLVGASYEQYF. The chain joins TRBV29-1 to TRBJ2-7; the D gene could be TRBD1 or TRBD2 (5 bases each). V shed 4 bases and J shed 0 bases, with 16 bases lying between them. Germline-derived CDR1 and CDR2 are SQVTM and ANQGSEA. This CDR3 region has 15 residues.

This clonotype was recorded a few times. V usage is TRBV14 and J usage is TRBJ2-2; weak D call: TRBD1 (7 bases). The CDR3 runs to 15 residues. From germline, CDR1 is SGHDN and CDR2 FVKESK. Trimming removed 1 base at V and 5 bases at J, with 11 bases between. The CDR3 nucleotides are TGTGCCAGCAGCCAAGCTCCAGGGGGGACCGGGGAGCTGTTTTTT. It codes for CASSQAPGGTGELFF.

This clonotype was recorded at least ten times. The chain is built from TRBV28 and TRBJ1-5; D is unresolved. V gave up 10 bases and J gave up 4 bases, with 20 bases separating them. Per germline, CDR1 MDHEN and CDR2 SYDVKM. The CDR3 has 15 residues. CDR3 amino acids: CATSPSWVVNQPQHF. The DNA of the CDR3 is TGTGCCACCTCCCCTAGTTGGGTGGTAAATCAGCCCCAGCATTTT.

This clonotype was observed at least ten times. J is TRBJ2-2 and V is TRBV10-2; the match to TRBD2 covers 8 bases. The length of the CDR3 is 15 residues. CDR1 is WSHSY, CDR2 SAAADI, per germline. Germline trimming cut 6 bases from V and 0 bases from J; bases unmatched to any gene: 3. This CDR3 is CASRSSGPNTGELFF. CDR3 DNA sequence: TGCGCCAGCAGATCTAGCGGGCCGAACACCGGGGAGCTGTTTTTT.